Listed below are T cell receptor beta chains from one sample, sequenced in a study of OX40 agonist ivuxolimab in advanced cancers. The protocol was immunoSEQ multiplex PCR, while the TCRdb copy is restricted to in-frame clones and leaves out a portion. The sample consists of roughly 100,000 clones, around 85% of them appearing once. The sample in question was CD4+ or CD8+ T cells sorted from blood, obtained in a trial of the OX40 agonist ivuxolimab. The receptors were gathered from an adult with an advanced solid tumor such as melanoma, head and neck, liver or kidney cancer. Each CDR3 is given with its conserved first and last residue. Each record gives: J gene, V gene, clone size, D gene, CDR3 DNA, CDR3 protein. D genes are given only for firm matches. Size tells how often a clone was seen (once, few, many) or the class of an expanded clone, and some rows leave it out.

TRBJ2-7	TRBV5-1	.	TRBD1	TGCGCCAGCAGCGCCCGACAGGGAAGCTCTGCTTCGACCTACGAGCAGTACTTC	CASSARQGSSASTYEQYF
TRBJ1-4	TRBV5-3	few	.	TGTGCCAGAAGCTTCGTTGCGCGGAGGAGGTTGACTAATGAAAAACTGTTTTTT	CARSFVARRRLTNEKLFF
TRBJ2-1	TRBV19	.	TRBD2	TGTGCCAGTAGTCTATCGGGACGGCCGGGACTAGCGGGTTCTGGCCGCAATGAGCAGTTCTTC	CASSLSGRPGLAGSGRNEQFF
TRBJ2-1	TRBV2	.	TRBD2	TGTGCCAGCAGCCGACTAGCGGGAGCACCTGAGCAGTTCTTC	CASSRLAGAPEQFF
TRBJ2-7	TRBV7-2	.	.	TGTGCCAGCAGCTTCGGGTGGTTCGGGAGCAAGTACGAGCAGTACTTC	CASSFGWFGSKYEQYF
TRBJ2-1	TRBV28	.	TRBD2	TGTGCCAGCAACCCCGCAGGGGCAAGCGGGAGAGGTAATGAGCAGTTCTTC	CASNPAGASGRGNEQFF
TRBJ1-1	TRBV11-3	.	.	TGTGCCAGCAGCTTAAGTAGCACGGAAAAGGAAGCTTTCTTT	CASSLSSTEKEAFF
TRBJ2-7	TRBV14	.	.	TGTGCCAGCAGCCAAGAGGGGGCAAATCTCGAGCAGTACTTC	CASSQEGANLEQYF
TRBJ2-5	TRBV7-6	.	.	TGTGCCAGCGCTTATACAGGGCTATGGGAGACCCAGTACTTC	CASAYTGLWETQYF
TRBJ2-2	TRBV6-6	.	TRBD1	TGTGCCAGCAGTTTAACGACAGGGTACACCGGGGAGCTGTTTTTT	CASSLTTGYTGELFF
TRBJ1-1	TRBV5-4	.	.	TGTGCCAGCAGCATCGGGGTTCGAAACACTGAAGCTTTCTTT	CASSIGVRNTEAFF
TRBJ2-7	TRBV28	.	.	TGTGCCAGCAGTTTACCTACGAAGTACGAGCAGTACTTC	CASSLPTKYEQYF
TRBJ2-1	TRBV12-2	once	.	TGTGCAAGTCGCTCGGGCTATGGGAGGAATGAGCAGTTCTTC	CASRSGYGRNEQFF
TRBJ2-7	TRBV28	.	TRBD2	TGTGCCAGCAGTTCCAGGGTTAGCGGGAGGGCGGTCTACGAGCAGTACTTC	CASSSRVSGRAVYEQYF
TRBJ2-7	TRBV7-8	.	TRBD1	TGTGCCAGCAGCACCCCGGGACAGGAAGCCTCCTACGAGCAGTACTTC	CASSTPGQEASYEQYF
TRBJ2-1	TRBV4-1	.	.	TGCGCCAGCAGCCAAGGGGCAGGGCTCAGTGAGCAGTTCTTC	CASSQGAGLSEQFF
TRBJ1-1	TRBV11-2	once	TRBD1	TGTGCCAGCAGCTCGCTAAGGGGGCCCCAAGGAGCTTTCTTT	CASSSLRGPQGAFF
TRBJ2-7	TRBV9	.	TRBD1	TGTGCCAGCAGCGCGGGACAGGGCCACTACGAGCAGTACTTC	CASSAGQGHYEQYF
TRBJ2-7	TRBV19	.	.	TGTGCCAGTAGTATGGTGGGGTCCAACTACGAGCAGTACTTC	CASSMVGSNYEQYF
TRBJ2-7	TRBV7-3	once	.	TGTGCCAGCAGCTTAAGCGGGAACCCCTACGAGCAGTACTTC	CASSLSGNPYEQYF
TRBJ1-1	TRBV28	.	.	TGTGCCAGCAGTTTATTGGACTTAAAAGCTTTCTTT	CASSLLDLKAFF
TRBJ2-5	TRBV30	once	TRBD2	TGTGCCTGGAGTCGAGCGGGAGTGGTAGAGACCCAGTACTTC	CAWSRAGVVETQYF
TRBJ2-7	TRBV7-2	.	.	TGTGCCAGCAGCTGCTACGAGCAGTACTTC	CASSCYEQYF
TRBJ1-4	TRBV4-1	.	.	TGCGCCAGCAGCCATTTGGCCCTGGGAACCGAATGGGTGGGAGATGAAAAACTGTTTTTT	CASSHLALGTEWVGDEKLFF
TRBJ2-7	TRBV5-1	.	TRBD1	TGCGCCAGCAGCTTGGGGCCAACCGGGACAGAGCCCTACGAGCAGTACTTC	CASSLGPTGTEPYEQYF
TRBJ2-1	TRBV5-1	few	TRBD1	TGCGCCAGCAGCTCCAATCCGGGACAGGGGCCCATCTTC	CASSSNPGQGPIF
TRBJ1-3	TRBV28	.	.	TGTGCCAGCAGTTTAAAGATCTACTCTGGAAACACCATATATTTT	CASSLKIYSGNTIYF
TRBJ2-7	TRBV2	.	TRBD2	TGTGCCAGCAGAACCGAGCGGGAGCGAGAGCAGTACTTC	CASRTEREREQYF
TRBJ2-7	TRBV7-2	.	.	TGTGCCAGCAGCTTAAGGACTAACTACGAGCAGTACTTC	CASSLRTNYEQYF
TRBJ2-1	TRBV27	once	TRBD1	TGTGCCAGCAGTTTAAAACCTGGACAGGGTCTCTACAATGAGCAGTTCTTC	CASSLKPGQGLYNEQFF
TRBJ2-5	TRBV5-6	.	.	TGTGCCAGCAGCTTGGGCAGGGGTTGGGGCCAAGAGACCCAGTACTTC	CASSLGRGWGQETQYF
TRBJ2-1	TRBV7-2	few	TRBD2	TGTGCCAGCGGACGGTCTAGCGGGAGAAATGAGCAGTTCTTC	CASGRSSGRNEQFF
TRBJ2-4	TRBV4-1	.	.	TGCGCCAGCAGCCAAGACTCGGGAGTTCAGAACATTCAGTACTTC	CASSQDSGVQNIQYF
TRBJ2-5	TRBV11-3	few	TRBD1	TGTGCCAGCAGCTTAAGGCCGGGACAGGGTTTGACCCAGTACTTC	CASSLRPGQGLTQYF
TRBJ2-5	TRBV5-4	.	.	TGTGCCAGCAGATTGAATCCAGGAGGATTAGAGACCCAGTACTTC	CASRLNPGGLETQYF
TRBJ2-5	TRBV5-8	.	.	TGTGCCAGCAGCCAAGGACACATACAAGAGACCCAGTACTTC	CASSQGHIQETQYF
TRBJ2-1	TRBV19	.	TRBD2	TGTGCCAGTAGCAGGACTAGCAGCTCCTACAATGAGCAGTTCTTC	CASSRTSSSYNEQFF
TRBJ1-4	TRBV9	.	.	TGTGCCAGCAGCCCCGCGGGGGACCCTAATGAAAAACTGTTTTTT	CASSPAGDPNEKLFF
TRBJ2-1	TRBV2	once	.	TGTGCCAGCAGTGAAGAAGGGTTTGTCGCCTACAATGAGCAGTTCTTC	CASSEEGFVAYNEQFF